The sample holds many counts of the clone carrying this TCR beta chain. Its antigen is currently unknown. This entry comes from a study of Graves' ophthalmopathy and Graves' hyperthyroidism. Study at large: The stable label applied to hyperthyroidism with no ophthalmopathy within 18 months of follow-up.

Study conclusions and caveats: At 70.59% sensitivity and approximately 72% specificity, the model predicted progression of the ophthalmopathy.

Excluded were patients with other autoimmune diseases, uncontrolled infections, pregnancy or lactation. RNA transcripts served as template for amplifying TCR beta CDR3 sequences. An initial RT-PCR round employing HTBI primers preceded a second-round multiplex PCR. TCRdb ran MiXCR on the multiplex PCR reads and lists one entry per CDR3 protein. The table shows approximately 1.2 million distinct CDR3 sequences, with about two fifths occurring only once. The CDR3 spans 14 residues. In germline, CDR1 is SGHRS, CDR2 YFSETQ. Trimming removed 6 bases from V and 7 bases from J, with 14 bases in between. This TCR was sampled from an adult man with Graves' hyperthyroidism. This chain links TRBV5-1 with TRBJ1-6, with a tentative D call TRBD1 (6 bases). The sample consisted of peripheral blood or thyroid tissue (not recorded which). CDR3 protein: CASTWGDNNSPLHF. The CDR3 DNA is TGCGCCAGCACCTGGGGGGACAACAATTCACCCCTCCACTTT. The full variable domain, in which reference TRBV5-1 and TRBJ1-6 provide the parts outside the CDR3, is KAGVTQTPRYLIKTRGQQVTLSCSPISGHRSVSWYQQTPGQGLQFLFEYFSETQRNKGNFPGRFSGRQFSNSRSEMNVSTLELGDSALYLCASTWGDNNSPLHFGNGTRLTVT.